The table lists the clone carrying this T cell receptor (beta chain) with a few counts. Its matching antigen is unknown. 60 Vbeta and 13 Jbeta primers were used in PCR. TCRdb keeps only in-frame clones here, not all; method: immunoSEQ multiplex PCR. The sample lists about 110,000 clones; roughly 80% were seen once. This entry comes from a study of cytomegalovirus exposure and HLA in healthy donors. Findings of the study overall: A previous analysis found most TCR beta V segments productive roughly 87% or roughly 30% of the time.

The CDR3 is made up of 16 amino acids. V dropped 8 bases and J dropped 14 bases, with 32 bases sitting between them. Germline values: CDR1 MNHEY, CDR2 SMNVEV (reference sequence). Material: PBMCs. The chain is built from TRBV27 and TRBJ2-3; the D gene is possibly TRBD2 (7 bases). This TCR was recovered from a man in his fifties or sixties in good health and CMV-seronegative. The CDR3 protein is CASPSGRDLAGNRAYF. CDR3 nucleotide sequence: TGTGCCAGCCCATCAGGGCGGGATTTAGCGGGCAACAGGGCGTATTTT.